The 3 T cell receptor beta chains in this list originate from one sample, sequenced in a study of T cell responses to AZD1222 COVID-19 vaccine. Sequencing was performed with immunoSEQ multiplex PCR; in TCRdb, only in-frame clones are kept and a portion is missing. This table has 95,000 to 150,000 clones, 80% to 90% appearing once. Specimen: peripheral blood, collected on day 0 of AZD1222 vaccination. These receptors were collected from an adult in good health.

The genes are TRBV11-2 and TRBJ2-3; TRBD2 matches 10 bases. The CDR3 is made up of 15 amino acids. Per the germline V gene, CDR1 is SGHAT and CDR2 is FQNNGV. Unmatched junction bases numbered 3, after V lost 3 bases and J lost 3 bases. In DNA form, the CDR3 reads TGTGCCAGCAGCTTCAGGACTAGCGGTACAGATACGCAGTATTTT. Translated: CASSFRTSGTDTQYF.

The V call is TRBV27, the J call TRBJ1-1; unclear D gene. The CDR3 runs 15 residues. Germline CDR1 is MNHEY and CDR2 is SMNVEV (reference sequence). The ends were cut back, 6 bases at V and 0 bases at J, with 14 bases in the middle. CDR3 sequence reads: CASRGAQWMNTEAFF. The CDR3 nucleotides read TGTGCCAGCAGGGGAGCGCAGTGGATGAACACTGAAGCTTTCTTT.

V gene TRBV6-5 combines with J gene TRBJ2-1; the match to TRBD2 covers 10 bases. V dropped 3 bases and J dropped 10; count of bases not matched to a gene: 3. Germline V gene data show CDR1 as MNHEY and CDR2 as SVGAGI. This CDR3 contains 13 residues. The CDR3 loop is CASSYPGLAEQFF. As DNA, the CDR3 is TGTGCCAGCAGTTATCCGGGACTAGCGGAGCAGTTCTTC.